The rows below give T cell receptor beta chains drawn from one sample of a study of T cell repertoires in cytomegalovirus infection. Each CDR3 protein gets one entry after TCRdb re-called the reads with MiXCR. The profile shows fewer than 350,000 distinct CDR3 sequences, about 17% of them singletons. Sequenced: PBMCs. These receptors were obtained from a human donor in good health (CMV status not recorded). Some clones in this sample may be carry-over from other donors' samples. CDR3s include the opening cysteine and the closing phenylalanine or tryptophan. A D gene is named only where the DNA matches it firmly. Clone size is shown for a subset of rows, as once, few, many or a class of expanded clone.

>TRBJ1-5|TRBV12-3/TRBV12-4|few|15|.
CASSLGGSGNQPQHF
TGTGCCAGCAGTTTGGGGGGCTCCGGCAATCAGCCCCAGCATTTT
>TRBJ1-5|TRBV24-1|few|15|TRBD1
CATSDPGQGNQPQHF
TGTGCCACCAGTGACCCCGGACAGGGGAATCAGCCCCAGCATTTT
>TRBJ2-3|TRBV5-1|once|15|TRBD1
CASSLRQGGGNTQYF
TGCGCCAGCAGCTTGCGACAGGGGGGAGGAAATACGCAGTATTTT
>TRBJ1-2|TRBV11-1|.|13|.
CASSPGENYGYTF
TGTGCCAGCAGTCCAGGGGAAAACTATGGCTACACCTTC
>TRBJ1-3|TRBV6-5|many|18|TRBD1
CASSYSRDSKHSGNTIYF
TGTGCCAGCAGTTACTCCAGGGACAGCAAACACTCTGGAAACACCATATATTTT
>TRBJ1-1|TRBV20-1|.|15|.
CSAREAGSANTEAFF
TGCAGTGCTAGAGAGGCAGGGTCTGCCAACACTGAAGCTTTCTTT
>TRBJ2-1|TRBV6-2/TRBV6-3|many|17|.
CASSYGQGRFSYNEQFF
TGTGCCAGCAGTTACGGCCAGGGTAGATTCTCCTACAATGAGCAGTTCTTC
>TRBJ2-3|TRBV27|few|15|TRBD2
CASSSASGPEDTQYF
TGTGCCAGCAGTTCCGCTAGCGGCCCAGAAGATACGCAGTATTTT
>TRBJ1-1|TRBV7-9|.|13|TRBD1
CVSSFGQGTAAFF
TGTGTCAGCAGCTTCGGACAGGGAACGGCCGCTTTCTTT
>TRBJ1-2|TRBV5-5|few|14|.
CASSDYQGRNGYTF
TGTGCCAGCAGCGATTATCAGGGGAGGAATGGCTACACCTTC
>TRBJ2-2|TRBV24-1|few|14|.
CATSDLRVTGELFF
TGTGCCACCAGTGATTTGAGGGTCACCGGGGAGCTGTTTTTT
>TRBJ1-2|TRBV4-3|few|16|.
CASSQGRVGSHYGYTF
TGCGCCAGCAGCCAAGGCCGGGTGGGCAGCCACTATGGCTACACCTTC
>TRBJ2-7|TRBV28|few|14|.
CASSLTGPSYEQYF
TGTGCCAGCAGTTTGACAGGTCCCTCCTACGAGCAGTACTTC
>TRBJ1-4|TRBV4-1|few|20|.
CASSQDRRGTGGATNEKLFF
TGCGCCAGCAGCCAAGACCGGAGGGGGACCGGGGGCGCGACTAATGAAAAACTGTTTTTT
>TRBJ1-2|TRBV28|.|17|.
CASGEHRAETTNYGYTF
TGTGCCAGCGGTGAACATCGGGCAGAAACTACAAACTATGGCTACACCTTC
>TRBJ1-1|TRBV12-3/TRBV12-4|many|17|.
CASSPPSRWQGSSQAFF
TGTGCCAGCAGTCCACCCTCCCGGTGGCAGGGATCTTCGCAAGCTTTCTTT
>TRBJ1-1|TRBV7-3|.|13|.
CASSLMRDTEAFF
TGTGCCAGCAGCTTAATGAGGGACACTGAAGCTTTCTTT
>TRBJ2-4|TRBV23-1|.|16|.
CASSQSGAQAKNIQYF
TGCGCCAGCAGTCAATCGGGGGCTCAGGCCAAAAACATTCAGTACTTC
>TRBJ1-2|TRBV5-6|.|15|.
CASSSLRTDIYGYTF
TGTGCCAGCAGCTCTTTACGGACGGATATCTATGGCTACACCTTC
>TRBJ2-7|TRBV6-2/TRBV6-3|.|12|.
CASSFDSYEQYF
TGTGCCAGCAGTTTTGACAGCTACGAGCAGTACTTC
>TRBJ1-6|TRBV5-4|few|16|TRBD1
CASSTGTGGYNSPLHF
TGTGCCAGCAGTACCGGGACAGGGGGCTACAATTCACCCCTCCACTTT
>TRBJ2-5|TRBV5-6|few|13|.
CASSFQLEGTQYF
TGTGCCAGCAGCTTCCAATTGGAGGGGACCCAGTACTTC
>TRBJ2-1|TRBV10-3|.|14|.
CAISARGAVDEQFF
TGTGCCATCAGTGCCAGGGGTGCAGTCGATGAGCAGTTCTTC
>TRBJ2-7|TRBV19|few|17|TRBD1
CASSTPGQGSSSYEQYF
TGTGCCAGTAGTACCCCAGGACAGGGGTCGAGCTCCTACGAGCAGTACTTC
>TRBJ2-1|TRBV4-1|.|17|TRBD2
CASSQGAGGPTYNEQFF
TGCGCCAGCAGCCAAGGGGCGGGGGGTCCGACCTACAATGAGCAGTTCTTC
>TRBJ2-3|TRBV7-9|many|13|.
CASSPDSTDTQYF
TGTGCCAGCAGCCCCGATAGCACAGATACGCAGTATTTT
>TRBJ1-1|TRBV28|few|16|.
CASSFLMGEMNTEAFF
TGTGCCAGCAGTTTTTTGATGGGGGAGATGAACACTGAAGCTTTCTTT
>TRBJ2-1|TRBV12-3/TRBV12-4|many|15|TRBD1
CASSSTGTVGHEQFF
TGTGCCAGCAGTTCAACCGGGACAGTGGGCCATGAGCAGTTCTTC
>TRBJ2-7|TRBV18|.|17|TRBD1
CASSPILGQGSSYEQYF
TGTGCCAGCTCACCCATACTGGGACAGGGGAGCTCCTACGAGCAGTACTTC
>TRBJ2-3|TRBV24-1|.|13|.
CATSDWGADTQYF
TGTGCCACCAGTGATTGGGGGGCAGATACGCAGTATTTT
>TRBJ2-7|TRBV11-2|few|14|TRBD1
CASSNRQGSNEQYF
TGTGCCAGCAGCAACCGACAGGGAAGTAACGAGCAGTACTTC
>TRBJ1-2|TRBV28|.|14|TRBD1
CASRSLDRGYGYTF
TGTGCCAGCAGGAGTCTCGACAGGGGCTATGGCTACACCTTC
>TRBJ2-5|TRBV6-1|many|13|.
CASNPGLSSLQYF
TGTGCCAGCAATCCGGGCCTCTCAAGTCTCCAGTACTTC
>TRBJ1-3|TRBV5-6|.|15|.
CASSLDGFDGNTIYF
TGTGCCAGCAGCTTGGATGGGTTTGATGGAAACACCATATATTTT
>TRBJ1-6|TRBV2|.|16|.
CASSPLSGANNSPLHF
TGTGCCAGCAGCCCTTTGTCCGGGGCCAATAATTCACCCCTCCACTTT
>TRBJ1-1|TRBV28|few|14|.
CASSRQTANTEAFF
TGTGCCAGCAGTCGCCAGACAGCGAACACTGAAGCTTTCTTT
>TRBJ2-3|TRBV12-3/TRBV12-4|many|12|.
CASSLSSDTQYF
TGTGCCAGCAGTTTGTCTTCAGATACGCAGTATTTT
>TRBJ1-1|TRBV6-2/TRBV6-3|.|12|.
CASSRMNTEAFF
TGTGCCAGCAGCCGCATGAACACTGAAGCTTTCTTT
>TRBJ1-1|TRBV7-3|many|14|.
CASSRDGPPGEAFF
TGTGCCAGCAGTCGGGACGGCCCTCCAGGCGAAGCTTTCTTT
>TRBJ2-2|TRBV27|.|13|TRBD1
CAGSPGTAGELFF
TGTGCCGGCAGTCCCGGGACAGCCGGGGAGCTGTTTTTT